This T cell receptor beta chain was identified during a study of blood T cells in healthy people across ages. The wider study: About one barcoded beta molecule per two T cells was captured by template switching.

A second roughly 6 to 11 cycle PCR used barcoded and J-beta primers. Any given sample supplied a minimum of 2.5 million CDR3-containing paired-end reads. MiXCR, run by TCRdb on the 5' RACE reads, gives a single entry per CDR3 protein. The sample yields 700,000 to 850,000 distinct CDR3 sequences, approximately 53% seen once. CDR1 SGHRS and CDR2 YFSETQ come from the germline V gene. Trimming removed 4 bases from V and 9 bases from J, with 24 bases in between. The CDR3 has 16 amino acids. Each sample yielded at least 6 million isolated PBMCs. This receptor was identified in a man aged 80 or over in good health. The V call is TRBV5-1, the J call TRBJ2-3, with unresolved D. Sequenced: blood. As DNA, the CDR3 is TGCGCCAGCAGCCCGGTGACTGGAGAGCCGATTGGGACGCAGTATTTT. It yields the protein CASSPVTGEPIGTQYF.